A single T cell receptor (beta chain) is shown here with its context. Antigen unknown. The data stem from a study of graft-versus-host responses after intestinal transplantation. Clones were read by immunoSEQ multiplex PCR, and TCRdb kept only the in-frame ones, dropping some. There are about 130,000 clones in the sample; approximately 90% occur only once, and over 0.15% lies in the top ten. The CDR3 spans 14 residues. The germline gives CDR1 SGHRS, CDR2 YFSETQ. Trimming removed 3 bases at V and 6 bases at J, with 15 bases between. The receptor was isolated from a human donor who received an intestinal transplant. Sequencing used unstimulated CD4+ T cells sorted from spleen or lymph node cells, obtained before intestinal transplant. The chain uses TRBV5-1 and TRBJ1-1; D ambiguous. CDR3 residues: CASSSTDGYSEAFF. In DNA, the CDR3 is TGCGCCAGCAGCTCCACGGACGGATACTCTGAAGCTTTCTTT.